A selection of T cell receptor beta chains follows, all from one sample in a study of graft-versus-host responses after intestinal transplantation. No antigen is known for these receptors. The protocol was immunoSEQ multiplex PCR, while the TCRdb copy is restricted to in-frame clones and leaves out a portion. The sample consists of 130,000 to 150,000 clones, over 90% of them appearing once. The material sequenced was unstimulated CD4+ T cells sorted from spleen or lymph node cells, taken before intestinal transplant. These receptors all come from a human donor who received an intestinal transplant. Each CDR3 is given with its conserved first and last residue. The D gene is left open where the match is weak. The size entry is marked missing in some rows and otherwise reads once, few, many or a size class.

TRBV7-3	NA	NA	TRBJ1-2	TGTGCCAGCAGTTCCCCCTTAGGGGATGGCTACACCTTC	CASSSPLGDGYTF
TRBV5-1	NA	NA	TRBJ1-4	TGCGCCAGCAGGCACCGGGACGGCCGTAATGAAAAACTGTTTTTT	CASRHRDGRNEKLFF
TRBV27	NA	NA	TRBJ1-2	TGTGCCAGCAGCCCATCTGGGGCTAACTATGGCTACACCTTC	CASSPSGANYGYTF
TRBV4-2	TRBD2	NA	TRBJ2-7	TGTGCCAGCAGCCTAGAGCCGGGGACTAGTTTTAGGGAGCAGTACTTC	CASSLEPGTSFREQYF
TRBV27	NA	NA	TRBJ2-7	TGTGCCAGCAGTAGCCAGGGGGGTCCCTACGAGCAGTACTTC	CASSSQGGPYEQYF
TRBV13	TRBD2	NA	TRBJ2-3	TGTGCCAGCAGCTTAGGGGGACTAGCGGGAGGGCCCGTCACAGATACGCAGTATTTT	CASSLGGLAGGPVTDTQYF
TRBV5-1	TRBD1	NA	TRBJ2-7	TGCGCCAGCAGCTTGAGACAGGGTAGAGGCGAGCAGTACTTC	CASSLRQGRGEQYF
TRBV2	NA	NA	TRBJ2-5	TGTGCCAGCTCACCCCTTGGAATCGACCAAGAGACCCAGTACTTC	CASSPLGIDQETQYF
TRBV28	TRBD2	NA	TRBJ2-7	TGTGCCAGCAGGACAGCCGCGGGAGGTTCCTACGAGCAGTACTTC	CASRTAAGGSYEQYF
TRBV30	NA	once	TRBJ2-3	TGTGCCTGGGACCGGGGCGGGCATACGCAGTATTTT	CAWDRGGHTQYF
TRBV30	TRBD1	once	TRBJ1-1	TGTGCCTGGAGTGGACAGGGGCGCACTGAAGCTTTCTTT	CAWSGQGRTEAFF
TRBV29-1	TRBD2	NA	TRBJ2-7	TGCAGCGTTGAGGGGCTAGCGGGAGGATTCCCCTACGAGCAGTACTTC	CSVEGLAGGFPYEQYF
TRBV27	NA	NA	TRBJ1-4	TGTGCCAGCAGTTTATGGGGGGATGGTGAAAAACTGTTTTTT	CASSLWGDGEKLFF
TRBV18	NA	NA	TRBJ2-3	TGTGCCAGCTCAGCCCCAGCGGGTGTCACAGATACGCAGTATTTT	CASSAPAGVTDTQYF
TRBV28	TRBD1	once	TRBJ2-2	TGTGCCAGCAGTTTACCCGGGACAGCGAACACCGGGGAGCTGTTTTTT	CASSLPGTANTGELFF
TRBV18	NA	NA	TRBJ1-5	TGTGCCAGCTCACTGGCCAGTGGAAATAGCAATCAGCCCCAGCATTTT	CASSLASGNSNQPQHF
TRBV4-1	NA	NA	TRBJ1-2	TGCGCCAGCAGTTTGGGCAGGGGATATGGCTACACCTTC	CASSLGRGYGYTF
TRBV19	TRBD1	once	TRBJ1-5	TGTGCCAGTATGGCCCGGGGACAGTGGGGGAATCAGCCCCAGCATTTT	CASMARGQWGNQPQHF
TRBV5-1	TRBD1	NA	TRBJ2-5	TGCGCCAGCAGCGTGACAGGGTCCGAGACCCAGTACTTC	CASSVTGSETQYF
TRBV12-5	NA	NA	TRBJ1-1	TGTGCTAGTGGTTCCACAGGGAGCACTGAAGCTTTCTTT	CASGSTGSTEAFF